Presented here are 24 T cell receptor beta chains from one specimen sequenced in a study of CD8 T cells in ankylosing spondylitis listed by TCRdb under 2017. Library method: 5' RACE. Sequencer: Illumina HiSeq 2500. Clones were called with MiXCR by TCRdb after fastp trimmed the public reads at Q25, and only in-frame beta chains were retained. When rows share a CDR3 protein, they turn into one entry using the most common DNA and genes. The sample profile shows about 200,000 distinct CDR3 sequences; 20% to 30% of them were found once. The ten top clones hold more than 6.5% of the sample. The specimen sequenced was blood, either unsorted or a sorted T cell fraction (not recorded which). These receptors all come from a male donor with ankylosing spondylitis or in good health (not recorded which).

This clonotype was counted between two and nine times. The CDR3 spells CASIHTNEQFF. The DNA for the CDR3 is TGTGCCAGCATCCACACCAATGAGCAGTTCTTC. V and J are TRBV6-5 and TRBJ2-1; unclear D gene. Germline lookup yields CDR1 MNHEY and CDR2 SVGAGI. The ends were cut back, 7 bases at V and 6 bases at J, with 7 bases in the middle. The CDR3 is 11 residues long.

The CDR3 here is CASTPGLAGSWEQFF. Written as DNA, the CDR3 is TGTGCCAGCACACCGGGACTAGCGGGAAGCTGGGAGCAGTTCTTC. The chain combines TRBV6-1 with TRBJ2-1; TRBD2 matches at 13 bases. The CDR3 covers 15 residues. The V gene end was trimmed by 7 bases and the J gene end by 10 bases; junction bases not matched to a gene: 10. In germline, CDR1 is MNHNS, CDR2 SASEGT.

This clonotype has more than one count but fewer than ten. The rearrangement joins TRBV29-1 to TRBJ2-3, with TRBD2 identical over 13 bases. CDR1 SQVTM and CDR2 ANQGSEA come from the germline V gene. The CDR3 totals 16 residues. J was trimmed by 0 bases and V by 7 bases; bases with no gene match: 7. The CDR3 protein is CSATRGLAGSTDTQYF. CDR3 in DNA: TGCAGCGCCACACGGGGACTAGCGGGAAGCACAGATACGCAGTATTTT.

This clonotype was recorded at least ten times. The genes are TRBV12-3 or TRBV12-4 and TRBJ1-1; D unresolved. The CDR3 extends over 14 amino acids. V lost 8 bases and J 3 bases, leaving 16 bases between the germline ends. CDR3 in DNA: TGTGCCAGCTTTAAATTGGGCCGAGACACTGAAGCTTTCTTT. Protein: CASFKLGRDTEAFF.

V gene TRBV6-5 combines with J gene TRBJ1-3; D ambiguous. The length of the CDR3 is 15 residues. Trimming stripped 4 bases from V and 0 bases from J, with 10 bases between. Germline loops: CDR1 MNHEY, CDR2 SVGAGI. In nucleotides, the CDR3 is TGTGCCAGCAGTTTGACGCTCAACTCTGGAAACACCATATATTTT. Translated, it gives CASSLTLNSGNTIYF.

This clonotype was seen only a few times. The chain has TRBV7-2 and TRBJ2-5, with a possible D match to TRBD1 (6 bases). Germline CDR1 and CDR2: SGHTA and FQGNSA. The V gene lost 2 bases and the J gene lost 2 bases, with 12 bases spanning the gap. The CDR3 totals 15 residues. CDR3 in amino acids: CASSLQGLIQETQYF. CDR3 coding DNA: TGTGCCAGCAGCTTACAGGGGTTGATTCAAGAGACCCAGTACTTC. Based on the CDR3 plus reference TRBV7-2 and TRBJ2-5, the full variable domain is GAGVSQSPSNKVTEKGKDVELRCDPISGHTALYWYRQSLGQGLEFLIYFQGNSAPDKSGLPSDRFSAERTGGSVSTLTIQRTQQEDSAVYLCASSLQGLIQETQYFGPGTRLLVL.

The chain joins TRBV20-1 to TRBJ1-6; 7 bases are shared with TRBD1. J was trimmed by 10 bases and V by 2 bases; bases with no gene match: 14. CDR1 is DFQATT and CDR2 is SNEGSKA in the germline V gene (reference sequence). CDR3 length: 16 residues. The CDR3, as DNA: TGCAGTGCTAGAAATCCGAACACAGGGGCCGACTCACCCCTCCACTTT. Its translation: CSARNPNTGADSPLHF.

A few counts support this clonotype. The chain links TRBV29-1 to TRBJ2-1; D is uncertain. CDR3 size: 12 residues. Germline values: CDR1 SQVTM, CDR2 ANQGSEA. Trimming left V 8 bases short and J 8 bases short, with 16 bases between. CDR3 DNA sequence: TGCAGCACCCTTGCTGGAGTGGATGAGCAGTTCTTC. Protein product: CSTLAGVDEQFF.

This clonotype has more than one count but fewer than ten. This sequence joins TRBV20-1 and TRBJ2-3; 9 bases map to TRBD1. V lost 5 bases to trimming and J lost 2 bases; unmatched junction nucleotides: 5. CDR1 is DFQATT, CDR2 SNEGSKA, per germline (reference sequence). There are 14 residues in the CDR3. CDR3 sequence reads: CSALGTGLTDTQYF. As DNA, the CDR3 is TGCAGTGCTCTAGGGACAGGGCTCACAGATACGCAGTATTTT.

CDR3 bases: TGCGCCAGCAGCCAGGGACAGGCCTGGAGGTCCTACAATGAGCAGTTCTTC. This encodes CASSQGQAWRSYNEQFF. This rearrangement joins TRBV5-1 to TRBJ2-1; the match to TRBD1 covers 8 bases. The V gene end was trimmed by 4 bases and the J gene end by 1 base; junction bases not matched to a gene: 10. This CDR3 region has 17 residues. Germline CDR1 is SGHRS and CDR2 is YFSETQ.

The genes are TRBV6-2 or TRBV6-3 and TRBJ2-2; D remains ambiguous. From germline, CDR1 is MNHEY and CDR2 SVGEGT. The CDR3 is made up of 15 amino acids. Trimming stripped 4 bases from V and 2 bases from J, with 11 bases between. CDR3 residues: CASSWAFLNTGELFF. CDR3 coding DNA: TGTGCCAGCAGTTGGGCATTCTTAAACACCGGGGAGCTGTTTTTT.

V and J are TRBV20-1 and TRBJ1-5; D is undetermined. The CDR3 extends over 15 amino acids. Germline V CDR1 and CDR2: DFQATT, SNEGSKA (reference sequence). With 6 bases removed from V and 3 bases from J, the gap between germline ends came to 18 bases. CDR3 DNA: TGCAGTGCGTGGGGTGGGCAGGACCCCAATCAGCCCCAGCATTTT. Protein: CSAWGGQDPNQPQHF.

This clonotype has a count of ten or more. The chain links TRBV7-2 to TRBJ2-7, with a weak D call TRBD2 (6 bases). With 10 bases removed from V and 0 bases from J, the gap between germline ends came to 16 bases. The germline V gene encodes CDR1 SGHTA and CDR2 FQGNSA. The CDR3 is 14 amino acids. CDR3 loop: CATGRGGLSYEQYF. CDR3 nucleotides: TGTGCCACCGGGAGAGGCGGGCTCTCCTACGAGCAGTACTTC.

This clonotype came up many times. J is TRBJ2-7 and V is TRBV4-1, with TRBD2 identical over 10 bases. The CDR3 has 16 amino acids. CDR1 MGHRA and CDR2 YSYEKL come from the germline V gene. Trimming took 0 bases from V and 5 from J; bases not matched to a gene: 7. The CDR3 sequence is CASSQDFTSGIHEQYF. DNA for the CDR3: TGCGCCAGCAGCCAAGATTTCACTAGCGGGATCCACGAGCAGTACTTC.

The table lists this clonotype with many counts. This sequence joins TRBV6-1 and TRBJ2-1, with D possibly matching TRBD2 (6 bases). Per germline, CDR1 MNHNS and CDR2 SASEGT. The length of the CDR3 is 11 residues. The V end was cut by 6 bases, the J end by 7 bases, with 7 bases between. In nucleotides, the CDR3 is TGTGCCAGCAGGGAGGGTAATGAGCAGTTCTTC. It specifies CASREGNEQFF.

The chain carries TRBV20-1 and TRBJ1-3, with D possibly matching TRBD1 (6 bases). V lost 1 base, J lost 1 base, and 11 bases lay in between. The germline V gene has CDR1 DFQATT and CDR2 SNEGSKA (reference sequence). This CDR3 spans 15 amino acids. The CDR3 is CSARGRGDSGNTIYF. CDR3 DNA: TGCAGTGCTAGAGGCAGGGGTGATTCTGGAAACACCATATATTTT.

There are a few counts of this clonotype. This chain connects TRBV20-1 to TRBJ2-1; 8 bases are a match to TRBD2. V was clipped by 1 base and J by 6 bases; unmatched bases: 8. Germline CDR1 and CDR2: DFQATT and SNEGSKA (reference sequence). This CDR3 is built from 15 residues. The CDR3 region is CSARVVTSVSNEQFF. DNA for the CDR3: TGCAGTGCTAGAGTCGTGACTAGCGTCTCCAATGAGCAGTTCTTC.

This clonotype was detected a few times. The chain carries TRBV6-1 and TRBJ1-3, with 7 bases matching TRBD1. V lost 5 bases, J lost 3 bases, and 7 bases stayed unmatched. The CDR3 is 15 residues long. Germline V gives CDR1 MNHNS, CDR2 SASEGT. For the CDR3, the DNA is TGTGCCAGCAGTCCCGACAGGGCCGGTGGAAACACCATATATTTT. This translates into CASSPDRAGGNTIYF.

This clonotype was found a few times. The chain links TRBV29-1 to TRBJ1-1, with a possible D match to TRBD1 (5 bases). Germline assignment: CDR1 SQVTM and CDR2 ANQGSEA. V was shortened by 3 bases and J by 0 bases, with 11 bases between the two germline ends. The CDR3 extends over 14 amino acids. CDR3 region: CSVDGAGLNTEAFF. CDR3 DNA sequence: TGCAGCGTTGATGGAGCAGGGCTGAACACTGAAGCTTTCTTT.

The V call is TRBV20-1, the J call TRBJ2-1; 7 positions match TRBD2. The CDR3 spans 16 residues. Germline V gives CDR1 DFQATT, CDR2 SNEGSKA (reference sequence). Losses at the gene ends were 5 bases for V and 4 bases for J; bases not matched to a gene: 14. The CDR3 DNA reads as TGCAGTGCTGTCTCTCCCCAGGCGGGGGAATACAATGAGCAGTTCTTC. This encodes CSAVSPQAGEYNEQFF.

CDR3 DNA sequence: TGTGCCAGCAGCCCGACTAGCGGGAGGACCGGGGAGCTGTTTTTT. It encodes CASSPTSGRTGELFF. The V gene is TRBV6-2 or TRBV6-3, the J gene TRBJ2-2; 13 bases align to TRBD2. The CDR3 length is 15 residues. Unmatched junction bases numbered 3, after V lost 6 bases and J lost 5 bases. Per germline, CDR1 MNHEY and CDR2 SVGEGT.

There are many counts of this clonotype. The rearrangement links TRBV9 to TRBJ2-5, with D perhaps matching TRBD2 (5 bases). Germline CDR1 is SGDLS and CDR2 is YYNGEE. V lost 0 bases, J lost 5 bases, and 14 bases lay in between. The length of the CDR3 is 15 residues. The CDR3 DNA sequence: TGTGCCAGCAGCGTAGATCCAACTAGGTGGGAGACCCAGTACTTC. Protein: CASSVDPTRWETQYF.

This clonotype appeared a few times. The chain uses TRBV7-9 and TRBJ1-2; D not resolved. Trimming pared 7 bases from V and 1 base from J, leaving 10 bases between. The germline gives CDR1 SEHNR, CDR2 FQNEAQ (reference sequence). The CDR3 contains 13 residues. CDR3 protein: CASTRRDNYGYTF. CDR3 nucleotide sequence: TGTGCCAGCACCCGGCGGGATAACTATGGCTACACCTTC.

V usage is TRBV7-2 and J usage is TRBJ2-2; D not resolved. The CDR3 covers 14 residues. Germline CDR1 SGHTA, CDR2 FQGNSA. Trimming pared 1 base from V and 1 base from J, leaving 4 bases between. CDR3 amino acids: CASSLDVNTGELFF. CDR3 sequence (DNA): TGTGCCAGCAGCTTAGACGTGAACACCGGGGAGCTGTTTTTT.